This TCR beta chain was retrieved from a study of T and B cells in COVID-19 patients. Looking at the study overall: COVID-19 patients gave peripheral blood either during active infection or after recovery. The recovered cohort's median age was roughly 31 years, versus about 67 years in active infection. Study-level findings and limits: Patients with COVID-19 reportedly showed strongly skewed T cell receptor beta variable and joining gene usage.

To note about this clonotype: The antigen remains undetermined.

Germline V gene data show CDR1 as WNHNN and CDR2 as SYGVQD (reference sequence). Trimming removed 10 bases at V and 5 bases at J, with 8 bases between. The CDR3 runs to 10 residues. BIOMED2 TRB-A/B primer pools were used in multiplex TRB PCR. Each CDR3 protein gets one entry after TCRdb re-called the multiplex PCR reads with MiXCR. The repertoire holds approximately 6,700 distinct CDR3 sequences, with under 25% as singletons. TRB was amplified from about 260-540 ng of blood genomic DNA. The TCR originated in a human donor who had recovered from COVID-19. The chain recombines TRBV10-1 with TRBJ2-5; D is unresolved. The sequencing input was blood. DNA for the CDR3: TGCGCCACCTCGAGGGAGACCCAGTACTTC. Translated, it gives CATSRETQYF.